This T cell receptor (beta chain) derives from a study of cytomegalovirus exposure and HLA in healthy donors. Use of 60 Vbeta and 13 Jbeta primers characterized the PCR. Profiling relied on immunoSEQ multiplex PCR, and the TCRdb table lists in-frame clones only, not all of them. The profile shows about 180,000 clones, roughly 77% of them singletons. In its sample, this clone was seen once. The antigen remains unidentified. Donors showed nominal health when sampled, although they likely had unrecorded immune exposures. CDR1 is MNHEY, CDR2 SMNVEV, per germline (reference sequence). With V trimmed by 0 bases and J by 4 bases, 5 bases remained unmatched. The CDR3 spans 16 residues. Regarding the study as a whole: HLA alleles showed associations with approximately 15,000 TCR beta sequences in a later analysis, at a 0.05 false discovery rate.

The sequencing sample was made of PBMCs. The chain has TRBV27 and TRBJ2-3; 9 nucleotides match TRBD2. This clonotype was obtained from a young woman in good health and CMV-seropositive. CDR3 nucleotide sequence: TGTGCCAGCAGTTTATCTCCTAGCGGGGTTGCAGATACGCAGTATTTT. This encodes CASSLSPSGVADTQYF.